Below, one T cell receptor beta chain is given with its context. The data were obtained in a study of blood T cell repertoires in COVID-19. Study as a whole: COVID-19 samples collected from the United States, Italy and Spain covered acute and convalescent phases. From T cells, B-cell-depleted T cells, or PBMCs came the material, which was cDNA or gDNA.

V lost 2 bases and J 12 bases, leaving 11 bases between the germline ends. The germline gives CDR1 KGHSH, CDR2 LQKENI. The CDR3 has 12 residues. In the original processing: Estimated nucleated cell counts came from reference gene primer amplification. Repertoires were generated with immunoSEQ multiplex PCR, while TCRdb's copy carries only in-frame clones and drops some. For V, J and clone size, that table is used; D and trimming come from the DNA. The data show some 190,000 clones, roughly 84% seen once. This TCR came from a human donor in a cohort sampled during active COVID-19. Sequenced sample: peripheral blood. The gene calls are TRBV18 and TRBJ2-4, with D maybe TRBD1 (5 bases). CDR3: CASSPTDKHQYF. The CDR3 DNA follows: TGTGCCAGCTCACCAACGGACAAGCATCAGTACTTC.